This TCR beta chain originates from a study of cytomegalovirus exposure and HLA in healthy donors. Use of 60 Vbeta and 13 Jbeta primers characterized the PCR. Assay used: immunoSEQ multiplex PCR; TCRdb lists only in-frame clones, some missing. The profile shows approximately 190,000 clones, 82% of them singletons. CDR1 is KGHSY, CDR2 FQNENV, per germline. The CDR3 totals 13 residues. The V and J ends lost 3 bases and 6 bases, in that order; junction bases with no gene match: 4. The chain carries TRBV16 and TRBJ1-2; 7 positions match TRBD1. The clonotype originates from a boy between 2 and 10 years old in good health and CMV-seronegative. The source material was PBMCs. The CDR3 bases are TGTGCCAGCAGCCACAGGGGGTGGAATGGCTACACCTTC. The encoded protein is CASSHRGWNGYTF.